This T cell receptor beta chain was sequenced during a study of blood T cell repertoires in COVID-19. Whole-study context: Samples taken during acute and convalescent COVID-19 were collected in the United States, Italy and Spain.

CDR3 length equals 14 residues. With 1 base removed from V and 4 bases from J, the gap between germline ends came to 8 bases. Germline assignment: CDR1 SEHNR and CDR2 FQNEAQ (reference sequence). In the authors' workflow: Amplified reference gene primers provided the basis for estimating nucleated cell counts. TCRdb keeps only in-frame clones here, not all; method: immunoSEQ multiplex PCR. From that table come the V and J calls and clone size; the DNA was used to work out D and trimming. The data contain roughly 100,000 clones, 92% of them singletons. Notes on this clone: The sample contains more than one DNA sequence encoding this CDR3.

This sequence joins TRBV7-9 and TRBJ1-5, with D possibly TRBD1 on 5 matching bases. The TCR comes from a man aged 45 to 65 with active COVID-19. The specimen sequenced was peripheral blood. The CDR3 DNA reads TGTGCCAGCAGCTTAGGTACAGGTAATCAGCCCCAGCATTTT. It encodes CASSLGTGNQPQHF. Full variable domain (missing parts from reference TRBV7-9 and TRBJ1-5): DTGVSQNPRHKITKRGQNVTFRCDPISEHNRLYWYRQTLGQGPEFLTYFQNEAQLEKSRLLSDRFSAERPKGSFSTLEIQRTEQGDSAMYLCASSLGTGNQPQHFGDGTRLSIL.